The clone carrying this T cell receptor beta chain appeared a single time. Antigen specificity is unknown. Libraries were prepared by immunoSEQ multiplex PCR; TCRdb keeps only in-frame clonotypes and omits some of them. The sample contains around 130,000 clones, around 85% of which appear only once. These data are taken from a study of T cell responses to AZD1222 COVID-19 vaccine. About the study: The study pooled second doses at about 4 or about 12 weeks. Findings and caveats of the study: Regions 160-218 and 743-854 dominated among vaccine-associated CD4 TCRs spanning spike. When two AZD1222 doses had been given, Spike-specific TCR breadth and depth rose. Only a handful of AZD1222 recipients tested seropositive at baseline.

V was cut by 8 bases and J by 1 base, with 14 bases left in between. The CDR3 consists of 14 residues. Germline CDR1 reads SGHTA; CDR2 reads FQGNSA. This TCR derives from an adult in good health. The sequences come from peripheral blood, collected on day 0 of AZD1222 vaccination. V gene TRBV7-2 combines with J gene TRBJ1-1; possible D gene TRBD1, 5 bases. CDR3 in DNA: TGTGCCAGCGGCCTAAATCAGGGGAACACTGAAGCTTTCTTT. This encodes CASGLNQGNTEAFF.